This is a list of T cell receptor beta chains from one sample in a study of control samples from healthy donors and cancer patients. Profiling relied on immunoSEQ multiplex PCR, and the TCRdb table lists in-frame clones only, not all of them. Of approximately 150,000 clones in the sample, more than 90% were seen once. Sequenced: blood. The receptors were gathered from a man younger than 40 in good health. Both conserved end residues are part of each CDR3. A D gene is named only where the DNA matches it firmly.

d_gene: TRBD2; v_gene: TRBV28; CDR3aa: CASSPGTSGGAHYEQYF
d_gene: TRBD1; v_gene: TRBV6-5; CDR3aa: CASSFLGQGGEKLFF
d_gene: -; v_gene: TRBV14; CDR3aa: CASSQVRGGGYTF
d_gene: -; v_gene: TRBV7-7; CDR3aa: CASSLRGGTGELFF
d_gene: -; v_gene: TRBV7-3; CDR3aa: CASSPGVTSTDTQYF
d_gene: TRBD1; v_gene: TRBV11-2; CDR3aa: CASKKKGALNTEAFF
d_gene: -; v_gene: TRBV6-1; CDR3aa: CASSEVRGGNSPLHF
d_gene: -; v_gene: TRBV4-1; CDR3aa: CASSSKSGAFTDYEQYF
d_gene: TRBD2; v_gene: TRBV9; CDR3aa: CASSVGKPAGLVSPDTQYF
d_gene: -; v_gene: TRBV28; CDR3aa: CASGGSHIGYTF
d_gene: -; v_gene: TRBV10-3; CDR3aa: CAISGRQTGNTIYF
d_gene: TRBD1; v_gene: TRBV4-1; CDR3aa: CASSTRQGGDYGYTF
d_gene: TRBD1; v_gene: TRBV27; CDR3aa: CASTETGDNQPQHF
d_gene: -; v_gene: TRBV5-1; CDR3aa: CASSPPGQYYTEAFF
d_gene: -; v_gene: TRBV28; CDR3aa: CASSYTPGLSNEQFF
d_gene: TRBD1; v_gene: TRBV13; CDR3aa: CASSLEDRMGNQPQHF
d_gene: -; v_gene: TRBV6-6; CDR3aa: CASNPSIEREQYF
d_gene: -; v_gene: TRBV24-1; CDR3aa: CATSFGSVSTDTQYF
d_gene: -; v_gene: TRBV7-9; CDR3aa: CASSGRGFNQPQHF
d_gene: -; v_gene: TRBV5-4; CDR3aa: CASSSQVGGGYNEQFF
d_gene: -; v_gene: TRBV6-5; CDR3aa: CASSSPGYETEAFF
d_gene: TRBD1; v_gene: TRBV5-1; CDR3aa: CASSWGQPNTEAFF